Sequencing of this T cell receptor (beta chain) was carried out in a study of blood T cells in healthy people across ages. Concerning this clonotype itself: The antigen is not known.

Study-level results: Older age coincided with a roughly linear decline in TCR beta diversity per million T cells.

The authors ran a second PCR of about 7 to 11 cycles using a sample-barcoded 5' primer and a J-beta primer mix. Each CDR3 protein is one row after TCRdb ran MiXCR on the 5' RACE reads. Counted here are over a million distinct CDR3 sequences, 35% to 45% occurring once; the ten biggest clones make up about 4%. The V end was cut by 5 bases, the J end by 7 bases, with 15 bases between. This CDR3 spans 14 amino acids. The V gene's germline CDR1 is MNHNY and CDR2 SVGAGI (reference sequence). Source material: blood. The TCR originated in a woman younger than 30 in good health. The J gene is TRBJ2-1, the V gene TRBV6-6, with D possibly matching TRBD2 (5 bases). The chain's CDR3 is CASSPGAGWNEQFF. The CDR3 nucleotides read TGTGCCAGCAGTCCGGGCGCGGGCTGGAATGAGCAGTTCTTC.